The 4 T cell receptor beta chains below come from one sample, sequenced in a study of early T cells in non-severe SARS-CoV-2 infection. Each CDR3 protein gets one entry after TCRdb re-called the 5' RACE reads with MiXCR. The data show 60,000 or so distinct CDR3 sequences, more than 9.5% seen once. Sequenced: whole blood. The source of these receptors is an adult who was a healthcare worker with PCR-confirmed SARS-CoV-2 infection or an uninfected control (not recorded which).

This clonotype was counted at least ten times. V gene TRBV9 combines with J gene TRBJ2-7; D is possibly TRBD1 or TRBD2 (5 bases each). The CDR3 loop spans 14 amino acids. CDR1 and CDR2 from the germline V gene are SGDLS and YYNGEE. V was shortened by 0 bases and J by 0 bases, with 7 bases between the two germline ends. CDR3 DNA sequence: TGTGCCAGCAGCGTAGGGGGGATCTCCTACGAGCAGTACTTC. Its protein product is CASSVGGISYEQYF.

This clonotype was detected ten times or more. This chain joins TRBV4-3 and TRBJ1-1; D ambiguous. CDR1 is LGHNA and CDR2 is YSLEER in the germline V gene. The V and J ends lost 0 bases and 1 base respectively, with 6 bases between them. The CDR3 is 14 amino acids. CDR3 nucleotide sequence: TGCGCCAGCAGCCAAGAAGTAGCGAACACTGAAGCTTTCTTT. It yields the protein CASSQEVANTEAFF.

This clonotype was picked up many times. The chain has TRBV19 and TRBJ1-2, with TRBD1 as a possible D gene (5 bases). V lost 5 bases and J 5 bases, leaving 12 bases between the germline ends. CDR1 LNHDA and CDR2 SQIVND come from the germline V gene (reference sequence). This CDR3 is 13 amino acids long. The CDR3 loop is CASSDLGAYGYTF. In nucleotides, the CDR3 is TGTGCCAGTAGTGACTTAGGGGCGTATGGCTACACCTTC. The whole variable domain, filled in from reference TRBV19 and TRBJ1-2, reads DGGITQSPKYLFRKEGQNVTLSCEQNLNHDAMYWYRQDPGQGLRLIYYSQIVNDFQKGDIAEGYSVSREKKESFPLTVTSAQKNPTAFYLCASSDLGAYGYTFGSGTRLTVV.

Only a few counts were recorded for this clonotype. The genes are TRBV5-4 and TRBJ2-3; 10 bases are shared with TRBD2. The germline V gene has CDR1 SGHNT and CDR2 YYREEE (reference sequence). CDR3 length: 13 amino acids. V trimming: 6 bases; J trimming: 8 bases; junction bases outside the gene matches: 6. Written as DNA, the CDR3 is TGTGCCAGCAAGAGCGGGGGGGCTGTTACGCAGTATTTT. Protein sequence: CASKSGGAVTQYF.